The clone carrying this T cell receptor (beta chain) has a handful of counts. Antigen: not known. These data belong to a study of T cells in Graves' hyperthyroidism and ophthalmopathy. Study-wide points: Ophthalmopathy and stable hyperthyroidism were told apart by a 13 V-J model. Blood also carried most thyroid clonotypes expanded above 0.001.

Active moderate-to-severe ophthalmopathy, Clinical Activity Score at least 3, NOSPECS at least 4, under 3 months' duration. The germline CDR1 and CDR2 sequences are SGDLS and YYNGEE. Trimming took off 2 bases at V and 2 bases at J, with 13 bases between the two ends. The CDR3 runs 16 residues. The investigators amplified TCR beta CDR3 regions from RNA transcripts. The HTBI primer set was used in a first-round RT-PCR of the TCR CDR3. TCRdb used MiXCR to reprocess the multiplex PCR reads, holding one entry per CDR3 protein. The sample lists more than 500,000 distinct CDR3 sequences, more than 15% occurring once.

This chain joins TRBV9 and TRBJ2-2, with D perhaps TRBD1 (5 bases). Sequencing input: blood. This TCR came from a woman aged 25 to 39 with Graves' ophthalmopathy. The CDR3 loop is CASSVYSGHNTGELFF. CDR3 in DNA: TGTGCCAGCAGCGTGTATTCCGGACACAACACCGGGGAGCTGTTTTTT.